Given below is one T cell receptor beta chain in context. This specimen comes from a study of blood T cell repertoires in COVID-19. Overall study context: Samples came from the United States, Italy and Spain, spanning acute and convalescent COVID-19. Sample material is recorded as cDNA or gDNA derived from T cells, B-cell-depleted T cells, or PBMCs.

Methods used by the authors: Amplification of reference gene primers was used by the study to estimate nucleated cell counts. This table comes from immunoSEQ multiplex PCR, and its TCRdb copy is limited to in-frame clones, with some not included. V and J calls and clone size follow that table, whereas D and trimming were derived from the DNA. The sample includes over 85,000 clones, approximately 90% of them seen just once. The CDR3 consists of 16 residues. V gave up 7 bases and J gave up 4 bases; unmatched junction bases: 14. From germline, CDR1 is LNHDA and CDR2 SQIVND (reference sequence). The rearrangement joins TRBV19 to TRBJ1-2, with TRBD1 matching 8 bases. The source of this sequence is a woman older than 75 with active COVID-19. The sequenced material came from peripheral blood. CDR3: CASTTGRGLTFYGYTF. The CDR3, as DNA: TGTGCCAGTACGACCGGCAGGGGGCTTACCTTCTATGGCTACACCTTC.